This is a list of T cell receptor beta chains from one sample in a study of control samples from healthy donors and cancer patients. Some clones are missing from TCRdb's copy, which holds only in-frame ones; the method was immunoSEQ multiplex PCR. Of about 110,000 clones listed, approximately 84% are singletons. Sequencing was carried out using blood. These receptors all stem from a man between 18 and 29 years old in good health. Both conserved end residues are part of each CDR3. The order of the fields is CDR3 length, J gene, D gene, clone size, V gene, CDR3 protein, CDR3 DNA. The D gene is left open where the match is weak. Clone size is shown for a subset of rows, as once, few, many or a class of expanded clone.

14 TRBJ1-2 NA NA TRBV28 CASSGVVGTYGYTF TGTGCCAGTTCAGGGGTGGTGGGGACCTATGGCTACACCTTC
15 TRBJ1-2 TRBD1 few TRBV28 CASSWPGGQQGGYTF TGTGCCAGCAGCTGGCCAGGGGGACAGCAGGGTGGCTACACCTTC
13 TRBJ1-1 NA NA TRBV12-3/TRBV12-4 CASRPDGKFRAFF TGTGCCAGCAGACCCGACGGAAAGTTCAGAGCTTTCTTT
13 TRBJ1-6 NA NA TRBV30 CASKGGTASPLHF TGTGCCTCCAAGGGGGGAACAGCGTCACCCCTCCACTTT
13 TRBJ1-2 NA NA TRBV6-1 CASSEGGTYGYTF TGTGCCAGCAGTGAAGGGGGAACCTATGGCTACACCTTC
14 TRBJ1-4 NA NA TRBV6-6 CASRSGPVGEKLFF TGTGCCAGCAGATCCGGGCCTGTCGGTGAAAAACTGTTTTTT
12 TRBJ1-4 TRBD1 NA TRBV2 CASRDRAGKLFF TGTGCCAGCAGAGACAGGGCAGGCAAACTGTTTTTT
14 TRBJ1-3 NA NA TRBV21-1 CARGRREKGNTIYF TGTGCCAGAGGACGAAGGGAAAAAGGAAACACCATATATTTT
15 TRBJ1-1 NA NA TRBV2 CASSDWASSNTEAFF TGTGCCAGCAGTGATTGGGCCAGTTCGAACACTGAAGCTTTCTTT
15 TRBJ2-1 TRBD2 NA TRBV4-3 CASSQGLAAYNEQFF TGCGCCAGCAGCCAAGGACTAGCGGCCTACAATGAGCAGTTCTTC
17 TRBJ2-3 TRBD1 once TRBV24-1 CATSDPRQGASTDTQYF TGTGCCACCAGTGATCCCCGACAGGGGGCGTCCACAGATACGCAGTATTTT
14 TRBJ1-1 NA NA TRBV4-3 CASSQDRGNTEAFF TGCGCCAGCAGCCAAGACCGGGGGAACACTGAAGCTTTCTTT
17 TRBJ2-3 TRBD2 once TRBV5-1 CASRGLAGGLSTDTQYF TGCGCCAGCAGGGGACTAGCGGGGGGGCTTAGCACAGATACGCAGTATTTT
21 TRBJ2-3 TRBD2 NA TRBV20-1 CSASSEGYTSGGTSGTDTQYF TGCAGTGCTAGTTCGGAAGGGTACACAAGCGGGGGAACCAGCGGCACAGATACGCAGTATTTT
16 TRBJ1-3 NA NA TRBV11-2 CASSFQPGGSGNTIYF TGTGCCAGCAGCTTTCAGCCCGGAGGCTCTGGAAACACCATATATTTT
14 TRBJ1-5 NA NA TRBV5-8 CASSLGRFKQPQHF TGTGCCAGCAGCTTGGGACGGTTTAAACAGCCCCAGCATTTT
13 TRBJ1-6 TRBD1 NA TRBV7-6 CASSRGQGSPLHF TGTGCCAGCAGCCGAGGACAGGGTTCCCCCCTCCACTTT
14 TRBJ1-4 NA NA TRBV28 CASSSRAVNEKLFF TGTGCCAGCAGTTCGAGGGCCGTTAATGAAAAACTGTTTTTT
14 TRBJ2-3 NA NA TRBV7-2 CASSLEVPTDTQYF TGTGCCAGCAGCTTAGAGGTCCCCACAGATACGCAGTATTTT
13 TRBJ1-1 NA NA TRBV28 CASTPAGVLGVFF TGTGCCAGCACCCCAGCAGGGGTTTTAGGAGTTTTCTTT
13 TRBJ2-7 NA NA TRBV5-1 CASSLIGDFGQYF TGCGCCAGCAGCTTAATAGGGGATTTCGGGCAGTACTTC
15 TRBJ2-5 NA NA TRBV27 CASSLWAGGQETQYF TGTGCCAGCAGTTTATGGGCCGGCGGGCAAGAGACCCAGTACTTC
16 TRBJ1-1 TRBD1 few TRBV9 CASSASTGGSNTEAFF TGTGCCAGCAGCGCTAGCACAGGGGGCTCGAACACTGAAGCTTTCTTT
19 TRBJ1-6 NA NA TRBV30 CAWSWSFGGKVMKNSPLHF TGTGCCTGGAGTTGGTCTTTTGGGGGGAAGGTAATGAAGAATTCACCCCTCCACTTT
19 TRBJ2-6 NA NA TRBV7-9 CASSLALTRENSGANVLTF TGTGCCAGCAGCTTAGCGCTTACAAGGGAAAACTCTGGGGCCAACGTCCTGACTTTC
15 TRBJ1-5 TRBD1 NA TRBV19 CASSSRTGSLQPQHF TGTGCCAGTAGTTCCCGGACAGGGTCTCTTCAGCCCCAGCATTTT
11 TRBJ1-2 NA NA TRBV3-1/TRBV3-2 CASSRAYGYTF TGTGCCAGCTCCAGGGCCTATGGCTACACCTTC
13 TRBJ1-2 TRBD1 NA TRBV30 CAWSQRADRENTF TGTGCCTGGTCCCAGAGAGCGGACAGGGAAAACACCTTC
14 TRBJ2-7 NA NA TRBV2 CASTMERDFYEQYF TGTGCCAGTACCATGGAGAGGGACTTCTACGAGCAGTACTTC
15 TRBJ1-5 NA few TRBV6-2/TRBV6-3 CASSYWGNSNQPQHF TGTGCCAGCAGTTACTGGGGTAATAGCAATCAGCCCCAGCATTTT
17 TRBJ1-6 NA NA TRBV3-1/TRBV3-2 CASSQGSPNSYNSPLHF TGTGCCAGCAGCCAAGGCTCACCGAACTCCTATAATTCACCCCTCCACTTT
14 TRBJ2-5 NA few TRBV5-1 CASSLRAGLETQYF TGCGCCAGCAGCTTGAGGGCGGGACTGGAGACCCAGTACTTC
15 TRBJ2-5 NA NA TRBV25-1 CASSDPAVWGETQYF TGTGCCAGCAGTGACCCCGCGGTTTGGGGGGAGACCCAGTACTTC
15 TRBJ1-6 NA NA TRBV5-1 CASRAELLNNSPLHF TGCGCCAGCAGGGCAGAGCTACTTAATAATTCACCCCTCCACTTT
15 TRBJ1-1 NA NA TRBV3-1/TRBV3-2 CASSQDYSRVTEAFF TGTGCCAGCAGCCAAGACTATAGCAGGGTGACTGAAGCTTTCTTT
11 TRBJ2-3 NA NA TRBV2 CASTLGDTQYF TGTGCCAGCACCCTAGGGGATACGCAGTATTTT
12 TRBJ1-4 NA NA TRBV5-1 CASSSGGEKLFF TGCGCCAGCAGCTCGGGCGGAGAAAAACTGTTTTTT
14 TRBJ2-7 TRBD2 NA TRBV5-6 CASSLGGRVLEQYF TGTGCCAGCAGCTTGGGAGGGAGGGTCCTCGAGCAGTACTTC
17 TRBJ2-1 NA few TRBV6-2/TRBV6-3 CASSYLGLGSLSNEQFF TGTGCCAGCAGTTACTTGGGTCTCGGATCCTTATCCAATGAGCAGTTCTTC
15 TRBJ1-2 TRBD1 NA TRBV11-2 CASSPSTGGGHGYTF TGTGCCAGCAGCCCGTCGACAGGGGGGGGTCATGGCTACACCTTC
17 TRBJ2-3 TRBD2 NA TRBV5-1 CASSLARLAGDTDTQYF TGCGCCAGCAGCTTGGCCCGCCTAGCGGGGGACACAGATACGCAGTATTTT
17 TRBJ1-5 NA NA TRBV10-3 CAISDLDSYSSNQPQHF TGTGCCATCAGTGACCTCGACAGTTACTCAAGCAATCAGCCCCAGCATTTT
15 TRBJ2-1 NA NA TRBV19 CASSLQRSSYNEQFF TGTGCCAGTAGTTTACAGAGATCCTCCTACAATGAGCAGTTCTTC
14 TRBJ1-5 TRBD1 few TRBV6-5 CASDRGDLNQPQHF TGTGCCAGCGACAGGGGAGACCTCAATCAGCCCCAGCATTTT
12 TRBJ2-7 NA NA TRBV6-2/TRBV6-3 CASSPPLGEQYF TGTGCCAGCAGCCCTCCTCTGGGAGAGCAGTACTTC
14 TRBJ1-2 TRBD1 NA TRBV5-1 CASSPDRGQSGYTF TGCGCCAGCAGCCCGGACAGGGGGCAATCTGGCTACACCTTC
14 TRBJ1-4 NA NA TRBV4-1 CASSQGVRNEKLFF TGCGCCAGCAGCCAGGGGGTGCGGAATGAAAAACTGTTTTTT
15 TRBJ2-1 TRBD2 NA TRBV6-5 CASTIGTSGANEQFF TGTGCCAGCACCATCGGGACTAGCGGGGCGAATGAGCAGTTCTTC